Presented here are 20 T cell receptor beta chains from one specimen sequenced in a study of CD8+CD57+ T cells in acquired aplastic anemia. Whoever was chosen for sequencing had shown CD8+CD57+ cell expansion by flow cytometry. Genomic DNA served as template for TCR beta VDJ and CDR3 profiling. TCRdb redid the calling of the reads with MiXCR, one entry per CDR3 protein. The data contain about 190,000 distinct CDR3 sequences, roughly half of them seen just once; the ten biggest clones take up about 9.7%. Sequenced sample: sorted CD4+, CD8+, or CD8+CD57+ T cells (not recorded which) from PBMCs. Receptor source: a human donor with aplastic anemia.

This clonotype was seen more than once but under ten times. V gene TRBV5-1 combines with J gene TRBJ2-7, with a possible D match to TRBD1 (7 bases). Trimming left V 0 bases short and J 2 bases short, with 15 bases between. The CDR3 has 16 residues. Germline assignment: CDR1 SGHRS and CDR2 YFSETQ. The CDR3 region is CASSLGGTAIAYEQYF. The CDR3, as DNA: TGCGCCAGCAGCTTGGGCGGGACAGCAATAGCCTACGAGCAGTACTTC.

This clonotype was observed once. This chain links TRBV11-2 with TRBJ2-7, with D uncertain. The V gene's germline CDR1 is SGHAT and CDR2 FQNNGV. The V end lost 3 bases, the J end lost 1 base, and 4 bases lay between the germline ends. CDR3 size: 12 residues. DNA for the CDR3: TGTGCCAGCAGCTTGACTTCCTACGAGCAGTACTTC. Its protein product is CASSLTSYEQYF.

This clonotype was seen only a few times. This CDR3 is CASRPRDKTYEQYF. The CDR3 coding sequence is TGTGCCAGCCGCCCTAGGGACAAGACCTACGAGCAGTACTTC. The chain has TRBV25-1 and TRBJ2-7; tentative D call: TRBD1 (6 bases). V was cut by 8 bases and J by 2 bases, with 16 bases left in between. CDR1 and CDR2 (germline): MGHDK, SYGVNS. The CDR3 totals 14 residues.

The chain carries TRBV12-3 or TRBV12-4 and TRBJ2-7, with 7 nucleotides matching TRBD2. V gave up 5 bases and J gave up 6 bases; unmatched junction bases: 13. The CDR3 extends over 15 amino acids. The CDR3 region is CASSPSGVRVSEQYF. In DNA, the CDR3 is TGTGCCAGCAGTCCAAGCGGGGTACGAGTCTCCGAGCAGTACTTC.

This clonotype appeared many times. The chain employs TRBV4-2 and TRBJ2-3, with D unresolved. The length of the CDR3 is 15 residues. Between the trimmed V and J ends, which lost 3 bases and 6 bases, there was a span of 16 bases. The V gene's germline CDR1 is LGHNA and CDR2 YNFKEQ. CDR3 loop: CASSHNQGKIDTQYF. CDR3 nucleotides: TGTGCCAGCAGCCACAACCAAGGAAAGATCGATACGCAGTATTTT.

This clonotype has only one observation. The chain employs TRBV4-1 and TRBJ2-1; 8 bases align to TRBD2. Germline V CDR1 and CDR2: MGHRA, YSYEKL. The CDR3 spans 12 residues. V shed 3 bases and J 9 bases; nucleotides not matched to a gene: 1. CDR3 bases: TGCGCCAGCAGCCACGCGGGGGGTGAGCAGTTCTTC. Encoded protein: CASSHAGGEQFF.

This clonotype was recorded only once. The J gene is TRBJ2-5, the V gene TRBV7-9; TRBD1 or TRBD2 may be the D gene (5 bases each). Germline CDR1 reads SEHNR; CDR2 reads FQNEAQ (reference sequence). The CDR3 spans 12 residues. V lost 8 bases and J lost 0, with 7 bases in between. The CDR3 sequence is CASGGYQETQYF. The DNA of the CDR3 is TGTGCCAGCGGGGGATACCAAGAGACCCAGTACTTC.

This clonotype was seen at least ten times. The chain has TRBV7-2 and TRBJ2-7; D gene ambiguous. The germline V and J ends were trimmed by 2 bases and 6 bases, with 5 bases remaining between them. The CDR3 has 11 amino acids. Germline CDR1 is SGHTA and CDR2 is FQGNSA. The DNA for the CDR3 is TGTGCCAGCAGCTTACGGTCCGAGCAGTACTTC. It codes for CASSLRSEQYF. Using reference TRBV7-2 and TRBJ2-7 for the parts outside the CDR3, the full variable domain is GAGVSQSPSNKVTEKGKDVELRCDPISGHTALYWYRQSLGQGLEFLIYFQGNSAPDKSGLPSDRFSAERTGGSVSTLTIQRTQQEDSAVYLCASSLRSEQYFGPGTRLTVT.

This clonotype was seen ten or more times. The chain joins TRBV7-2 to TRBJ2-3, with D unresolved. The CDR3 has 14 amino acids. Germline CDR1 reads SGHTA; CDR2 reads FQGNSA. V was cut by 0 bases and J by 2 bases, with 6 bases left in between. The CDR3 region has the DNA TGTGCCAGCAGCTTAGCACTATACACAGATACGCAGTATTTT. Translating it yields CASSLALYTDTQYF.

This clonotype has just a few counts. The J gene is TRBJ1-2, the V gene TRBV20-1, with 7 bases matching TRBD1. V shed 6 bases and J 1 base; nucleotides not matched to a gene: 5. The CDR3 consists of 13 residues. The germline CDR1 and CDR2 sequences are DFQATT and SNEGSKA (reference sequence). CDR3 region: CSARDSVNYGYTF. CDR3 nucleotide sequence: TGCAGTGCACGGGACAGCGTTAACTATGGCTACACCTTC.

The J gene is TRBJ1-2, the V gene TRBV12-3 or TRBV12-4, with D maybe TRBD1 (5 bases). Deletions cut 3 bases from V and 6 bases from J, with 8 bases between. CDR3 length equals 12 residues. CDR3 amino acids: CASSFRENGYTF. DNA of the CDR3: TGTGCCAGCAGTTTCAGGGAAAATGGCTACACCTTC.

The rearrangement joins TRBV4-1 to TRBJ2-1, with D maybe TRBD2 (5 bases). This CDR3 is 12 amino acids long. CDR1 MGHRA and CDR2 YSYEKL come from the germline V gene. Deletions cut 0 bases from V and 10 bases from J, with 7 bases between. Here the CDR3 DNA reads TGCGCCAGCAGCCAAGATAGGAGGGAGCAGTTCTTC. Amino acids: CASSQDRREQFF.

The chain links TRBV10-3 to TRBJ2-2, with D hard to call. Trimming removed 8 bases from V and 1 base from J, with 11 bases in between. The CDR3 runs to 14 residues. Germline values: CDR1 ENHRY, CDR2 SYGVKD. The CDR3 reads CAIPAFENTGELFF. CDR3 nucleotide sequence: TGTGCCATCCCGGCCTTTGAGAACACCGGGGAGCTGTTTTTT.

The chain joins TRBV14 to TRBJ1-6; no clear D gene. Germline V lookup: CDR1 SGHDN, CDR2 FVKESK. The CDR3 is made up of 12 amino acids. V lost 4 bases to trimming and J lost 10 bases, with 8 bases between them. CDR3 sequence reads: CASSPRESPLHF. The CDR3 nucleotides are TGTGCCAGCAGCCCGCGGGAATCACCCCTCCACTTT.

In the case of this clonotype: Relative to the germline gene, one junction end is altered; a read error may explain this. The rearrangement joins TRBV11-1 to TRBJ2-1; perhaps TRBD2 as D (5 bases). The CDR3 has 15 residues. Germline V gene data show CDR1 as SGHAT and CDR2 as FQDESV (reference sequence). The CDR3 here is CASSPRGSSYNEQLF. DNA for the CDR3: TGTGCCAGCAGCCCCCGGGGTAGCTCCTACAATGAGCAGTTATTC. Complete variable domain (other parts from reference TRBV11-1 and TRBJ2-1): EAEVAQSPRYKITEKSQAVAFWCDPISGHATLYWYRQILGQGPELLVQFQDESVVDDSQLPKDRFSAERLKGVDSTLKIQPAELGDSAMYLCASSPRGSSYNEQLFGPGTRLTVL.

In nucleotides, the CDR3 is TGCGCCAGCAGTGAAAGCACCTACGAGCAGTACTTC. Encoded protein: CASSESTYEQYF. V usage is TRBV10-2 and J usage is TRBJ2-7; D remains unclear. The length of the CDR3 is 12 residues. The V gene lost 3 bases and the J gene lost 2 bases, with 5 bases spanning the gap. Germline V gene lookup returns CDR1 WSHSY and CDR2 SAAADI.

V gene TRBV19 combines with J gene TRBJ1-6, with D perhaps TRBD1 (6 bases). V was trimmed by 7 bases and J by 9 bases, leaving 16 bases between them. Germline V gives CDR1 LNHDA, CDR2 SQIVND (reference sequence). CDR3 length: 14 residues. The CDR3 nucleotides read TGTGCCAGTATCAAGGGGGGCGTTGGTTCACCCCTCCACTTT. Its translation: CASIKGGVGSPLHF.

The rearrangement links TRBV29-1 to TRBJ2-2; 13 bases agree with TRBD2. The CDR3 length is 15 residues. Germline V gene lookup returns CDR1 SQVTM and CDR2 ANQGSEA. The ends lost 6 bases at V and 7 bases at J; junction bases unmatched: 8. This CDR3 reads CSVATSGRADGELFF. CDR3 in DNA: TGCAGCGTCGCAACTAGCGGGAGGGCCGACGGGGAGCTGTTTTTT.

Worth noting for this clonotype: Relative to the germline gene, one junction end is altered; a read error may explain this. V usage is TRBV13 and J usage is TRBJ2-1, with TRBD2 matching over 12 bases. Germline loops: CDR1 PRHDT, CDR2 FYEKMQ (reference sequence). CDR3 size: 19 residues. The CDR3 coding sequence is TGTTCCAGCAGCCCACTCGGGACTAGCGGGTCTAGCTCCTACAATGAGCAGTTCTTC. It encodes CSSSPLGTSGSSSYNEQFF.

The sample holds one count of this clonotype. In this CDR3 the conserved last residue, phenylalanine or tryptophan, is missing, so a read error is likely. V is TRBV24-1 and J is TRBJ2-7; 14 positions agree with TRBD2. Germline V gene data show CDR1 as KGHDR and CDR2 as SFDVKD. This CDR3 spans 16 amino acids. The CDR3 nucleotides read TGTGCCACCAGTGATGCTGGGACTAGCGGGAGATACGGGCAGTACCTC. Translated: CATSDAGTSGRYGQYL.